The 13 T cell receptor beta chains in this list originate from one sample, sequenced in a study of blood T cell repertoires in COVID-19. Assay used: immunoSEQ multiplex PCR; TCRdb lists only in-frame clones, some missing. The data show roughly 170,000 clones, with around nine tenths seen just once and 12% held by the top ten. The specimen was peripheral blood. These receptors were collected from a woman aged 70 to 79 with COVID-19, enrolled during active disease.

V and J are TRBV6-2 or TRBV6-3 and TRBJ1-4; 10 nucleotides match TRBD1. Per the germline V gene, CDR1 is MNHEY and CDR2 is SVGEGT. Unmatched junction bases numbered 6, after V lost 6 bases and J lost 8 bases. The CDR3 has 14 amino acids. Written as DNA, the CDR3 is TGTGCCAGCAGCCCCGGACAGGGGGGGGAAAAACTGTTTTTT. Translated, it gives CASSPGQGGEKLFF.

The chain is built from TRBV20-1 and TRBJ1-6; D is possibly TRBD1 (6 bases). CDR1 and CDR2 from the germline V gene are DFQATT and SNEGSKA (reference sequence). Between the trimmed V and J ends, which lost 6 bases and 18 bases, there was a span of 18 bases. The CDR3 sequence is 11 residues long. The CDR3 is CSALEDSSYHF. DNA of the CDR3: TGCAGTGCGCTAGAGGACAGTTCGTACCACTTT.

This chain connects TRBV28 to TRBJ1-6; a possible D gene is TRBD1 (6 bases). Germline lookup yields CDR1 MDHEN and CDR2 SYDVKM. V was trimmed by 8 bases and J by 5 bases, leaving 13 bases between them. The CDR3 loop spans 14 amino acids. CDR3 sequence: CASGTRGNNSPLHF. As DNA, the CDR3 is TGTGCCAGCGGAACCAGGGGAAATAATTCACCCCTCCACTTT.

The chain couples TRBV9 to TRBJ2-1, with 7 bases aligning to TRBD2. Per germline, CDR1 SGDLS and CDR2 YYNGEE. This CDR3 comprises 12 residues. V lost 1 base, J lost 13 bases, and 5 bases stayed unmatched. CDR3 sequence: CASSVLSGNQFF. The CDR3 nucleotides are TGTGCCAGCAGCGTATTAAGCGGGAACCAGTTCTTC.

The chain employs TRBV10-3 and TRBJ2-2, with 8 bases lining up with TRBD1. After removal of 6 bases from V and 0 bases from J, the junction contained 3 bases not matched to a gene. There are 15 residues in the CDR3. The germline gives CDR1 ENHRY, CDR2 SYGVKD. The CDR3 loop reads CAISKDRANTGELFF. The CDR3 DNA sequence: TGTGCCATCAGCAAGGACAGGGCGAACACCGGGGAGCTGTTTTTT.

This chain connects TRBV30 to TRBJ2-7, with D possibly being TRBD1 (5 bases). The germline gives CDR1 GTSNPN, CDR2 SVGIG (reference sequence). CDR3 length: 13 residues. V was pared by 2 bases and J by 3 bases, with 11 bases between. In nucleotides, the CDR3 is TGTGCCTGGAGTTCAGGGATGGTCTACGAGCAGTACTTC. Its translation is CAWSSGMVYEQYF. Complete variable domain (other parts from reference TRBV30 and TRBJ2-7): SQTIHQWPATLVQPVGSPLSLECTVEGTSNPNLYWYRQAAGRGLQLLFYSVGIGQISSEVPQNLSASRPQDRQFILSSKKLLLSDSGFYLCAWSSGMVYEQYFGPGTRLTVT.

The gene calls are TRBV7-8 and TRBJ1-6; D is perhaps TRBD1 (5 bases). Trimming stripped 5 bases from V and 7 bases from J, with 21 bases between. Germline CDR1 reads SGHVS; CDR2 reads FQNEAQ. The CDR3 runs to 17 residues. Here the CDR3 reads CASSPKPVGGTNSPLHF. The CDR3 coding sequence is TGTGCCAGCAGCCCTAAGCCCGTCGGGGGTACGAATTCACCCCTCCACTTT.

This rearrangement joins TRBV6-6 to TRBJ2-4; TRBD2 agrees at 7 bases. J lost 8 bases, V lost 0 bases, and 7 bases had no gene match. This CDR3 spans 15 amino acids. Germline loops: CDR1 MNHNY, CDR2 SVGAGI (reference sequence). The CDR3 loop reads CASSYSGGRGDIQYF. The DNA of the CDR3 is TGTGCCAGCAGTTACTCTGGCGGGAGAGGGGACATTCAGTACTTC.

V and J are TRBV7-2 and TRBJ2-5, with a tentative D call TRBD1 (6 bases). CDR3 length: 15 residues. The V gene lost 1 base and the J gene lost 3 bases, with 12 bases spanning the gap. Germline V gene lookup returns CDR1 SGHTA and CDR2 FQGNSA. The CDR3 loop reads CASSLGGGQKETQYF. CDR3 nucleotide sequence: TGTGCCAGCAGCTTAGGTGGAGGACAGAAAGAGACCCAGTACTTC.

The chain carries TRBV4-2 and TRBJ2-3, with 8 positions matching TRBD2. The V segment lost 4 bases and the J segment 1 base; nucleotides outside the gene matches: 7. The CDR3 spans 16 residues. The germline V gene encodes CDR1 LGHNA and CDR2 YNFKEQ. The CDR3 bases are TGTGCCAGCAGCCGGACAAGCGGGGGACGCACAGATACGCAGTATTTT. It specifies CASSRTSGGRTDTQYF.

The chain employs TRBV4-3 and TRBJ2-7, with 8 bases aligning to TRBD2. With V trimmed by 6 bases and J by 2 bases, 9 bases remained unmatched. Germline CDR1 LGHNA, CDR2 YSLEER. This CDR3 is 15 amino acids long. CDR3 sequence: CASSPGLAGAYEQYF. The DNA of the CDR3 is TGCGCCAGCAGTCCAGGACTAGCAGGGGCCTACGAGCAGTACTTC.

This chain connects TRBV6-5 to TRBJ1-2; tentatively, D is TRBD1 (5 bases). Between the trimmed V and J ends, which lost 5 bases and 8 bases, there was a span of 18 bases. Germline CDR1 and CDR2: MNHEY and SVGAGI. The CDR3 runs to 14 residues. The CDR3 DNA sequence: TGTGCCAGCAGTACCCTGGGGAATCGGGGGGGCTACACCTTC. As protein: CASSTLGNRGGYTF.

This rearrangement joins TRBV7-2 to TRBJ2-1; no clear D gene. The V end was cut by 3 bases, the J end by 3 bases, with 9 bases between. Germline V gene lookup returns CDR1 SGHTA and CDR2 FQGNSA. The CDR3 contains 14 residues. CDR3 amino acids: CASSFGRLYNEQFF. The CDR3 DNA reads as TGTGCCAGCAGCTTTGGGCGCCTCTACAATGAGCAGTTCTTC. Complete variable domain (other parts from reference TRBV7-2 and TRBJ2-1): GAGVSQSPSNKVTEKGKDVELRCDPISGHTALYWYRQSLGQGLEFLIYFQGNSAPDKSGLPSDRFSAERTGGSVSTLTIQRTQQEDSAVYLCASSFGRLYNEQFFGPGTRLTVL.